The 32 T cell receptor beta chains presented below share a single source sample, sequenced in a study of PD-1 and CTLA-4 blockade in melanoma. Sequencing used immunoSEQ multiplex PCR; TCRdb keeps in-frame clones, though not all of them. The sample includes about 16,000 clones, around 70% of them seen just once. The starting material was CD8+ T cells from peripheral blood, obtained from a patient given anti-PD-1 treatment. These receptors were taken from a human donor with melanoma.

This sequence joins TRBV4-2 and TRBJ2-7; TRBD1 matches at 7 bases. The CDR3 sequence is 13 residues long. The germline gives CDR1 LGHNA, CDR2 YNFKEQ. V gave up 9 bases and J gave up 4 bases; unmatched junction bases: 9. The CDR3 region has the DNA TGTGCCAGTACCGGGACAGTGGGGTACGAGCAGTACTTC. Encoded protein: CASTGTVGYEQYF.

The J gene is TRBJ1-3, the V gene TRBV4-1, with D perhaps TRBD1 (6 bases). The germline V and J ends were trimmed by 3 bases and 2 bases, with 11 bases remaining between them. This CDR3 region has 15 residues. Looked up from germline, CDR1 is MGHRA and CDR2 is YSYEKL. CDR3 in amino acids: CASSQERTAGNTIYF. The CDR3 DNA reads as TGCGCCAGCAGCCAGGAACGGACAGCTGGAAACACCATATATTTT.

This chain joins TRBV5-1 and TRBJ2-5, with 12 bases fitting TRBD2. Germline values: CDR1 SGHRS, CDR2 YFSETQ. CDR3 length: 16 amino acids. V was clipped by 0 bases and J by 1 base; unmatched bases: 1. The CDR3 region is CASSLGLAGVQETQYF. CDR3 nucleotide sequence: TGCGCCAGCAGCTTGGGACTAGCGGGGGTCCAAGAGACCCAGTACTTC. Based on the CDR3 plus reference TRBV5-1 and TRBJ2-5, the full variable domain is KAGVTQTPRYLIKTRGQQVTLSCSPISGHRSVSWYQQTPGQGLQFLFEYFSETQRNKGNFPGRFSGRQFSNSRSEMNVSTLELGDSALYLCASSLGLAGVQETQYFGPGTRLLVL.

In its sample, this clone was seen a few times. The V and J genes are TRBV10-3 and TRBJ1-5, with D possibly matching TRBD1 (6 bases). Germline CDR1 reads ENHRY; CDR2 reads SYGVKD. V was pared by 0 bases and J by 4 bases, with 7 bases between. CDR3 length: 14 residues. In nucleotides, the CDR3 is TGTGCCATCAGTGAGTCCGGACAGAATCAGCCCCAGCATTTT. This codes for CAISESGQNQPQHF.

The V gene is TRBV12-3 or TRBV12-4, the J gene TRBJ2-7; D is uncertain. The CDR3 runs 13 residues. Trimming left V 5 bases short and J 3 bases short, with 11 bases between. The CDR3 is CASSPVGIYEQYF. CDR3 coding DNA: TGTGCCAGCAGTCCAGTGGGGATCTACGAGCAGTACTTC.

The V gene is TRBV7-8, the J gene TRBJ1-5, with 8 positions matching TRBD1. Germline values: CDR1 SGHVS, CDR2 FQNEAQ. The CDR3 contains 17 residues. V shed 4 bases and J 5 bases; nucleotides not matched to a gene: 13. CDR3 nucleotide sequence: TGTGCCAGCAGCTCGCTTATTATGGACAGGGCTCATCAGCCCCAGCATTTT. It codes for CASSSLIMDRAHQPQHF.

The chain uses TRBV13 and TRBJ2-1; 14 bases are a match to TRBD2. J lost 5 bases, V lost 5 bases, and 2 bases had no gene match. The V gene's germline CDR1 is PRHDT and CDR2 FYEKMQ (reference sequence). This CDR3 comprises 15 residues. In DNA, the CDR3 is TGTGCCAGCAGCCCGACTAGCGGGAGGGACAATGAGCAGTTCTTC. It codes for CASSPTSGRDNEQFF.

The chain couples TRBV5-4 to TRBJ1-6; the D is unclear. The CDR3 is 14 amino acids. V was clipped by 0 bases and J by 3 bases, with 4 bases between them. Germline CDR1 and CDR2: SGHNT and YYREEE (reference sequence). The CDR3 is CASSLGGYNSPLHF. Here the CDR3 DNA reads TGTGCCAGCAGCTTGGGGGGCTATAATTCACCCCTCCACTTT.

The chain joins TRBV6-5 to TRBJ1-2; 7 nucleotides align to TRBD1. Losses at the gene ends were 5 bases for V and 7 bases for J; bases not matched to a gene: 7. The CDR3 runs 13 residues. CDR1 and CDR2 (germline): MNHEY, SVGAGI. The CDR3 is CASSLDRVGGYTF. CDR3 nucleotide sequence: TGTGCCAGCAGTCTCGACAGGGTGGGTGGCTACACCTTC.

There are a few counts of this clone. The chain couples TRBV7-6 to TRBJ2-2; D tentatively reads TRBD1 or TRBD2 (6 bases each). CDR1 SGHVS and CDR2 FNYEAQ come from the germline V gene. The CDR3 has 17 amino acids. V was cut by 7 bases and J by 3 bases, with 21 bases left in between. The CDR3 DNA sequence: TGTGCCAGCACCCCCAAGGGGGGAGTGGTAGACACCGGGGAGCTGTTTTTT. Translation gives CASTPKGGVVDTGELFF.

V and J are TRBV9 and TRBJ1-2; possibly TRBD1 for D (5 bases). The germline CDR1 and CDR2 sequences are SGDLS and YYNGEE. V gave up 1 base and J gave up 4 bases, with 17 bases separating them. The CDR3 has 16 residues. For the CDR3, the DNA is TGTGCCAGCAGCGTATTCCCGGGGGGGAGTTTCTATGGCTACACCTTC. Residues: CASSVFPGGSFYGYTF. Full variable domain (rest looked up from reference TRBV9 and TRBJ1-2): DSGVTQTPKHLITATGQRVTLRCSPRSGDLSVYWYQQSLDQGLQFLIQYYNGEERAKGNILERFSAQQFPDLHSELNLSSLELGDSALYFCASSVFPGGSFYGYTFGSGTRLTVV.

The CDR3 DNA follows: TGTGCCAGCTTGTTCTCCATCGGACAGGGGTTACTAGAGACCCAGTACTTC. Translated: CASLFSIGQGLLETQYF. The V and J genes are TRBV2 and TRBJ2-5; TRBD1 matches at 9 bases. CDR3 length: 17 amino acids. J was trimmed by 4 bases and V by 8 bases; bases with no gene match: 17. CDR1 SNHLY and CDR2 FYNNEI come from the germline V gene.

This chain uses TRBV24-1 with TRBJ2-1; 10 positions match TRBD2. Trimming cost V 4 bases and J 8 bases; bases outside gene matches: 13. In germline, CDR1 is KGHDR, CDR2 SFDVKD. CDR3 length equals 17 residues. For the CDR3, the DNA is TGTGCCACCAGTGACCCCACTGAAGCGGGGGGGTCCGATGAGCAGTTCTTC. Encoded protein: CATSDPTEAGGSDEQFF.

The chain recombines TRBV7-9 with TRBJ1-1; D possibly corresponds to TRBD1 (5 bases). CDR3 size: 12 residues. Germline V gives CDR1 SEHNR, CDR2 FQNEAQ (reference sequence). The V gene lost 8 bases and the J gene lost 3 bases, with 10 bases spanning the gap. In DNA form, the CDR3 reads TGTGCCAGCCGGAGAGGGGACACTGAAGCTTTCTTT. Protein product: CASRRGDTEAFF. Together with reference TRBV7-9 and TRBJ1-1, the CDR3 gives the full variable domain: DTGVSQNPRHKITKRGQNVTFRCDPISEHNRLYWYRQTLGQGPEFLTYFQNEAQLEKSRLLSDRFSAERPKGSFSTLEIQRTEQGDSAMYLCASRRGDTEAFFGQGTRLTVV.

The chain carries TRBV5-4 and TRBJ1-1; TRBD1 matches at 7 bases. The CDR3 loop spans 13 amino acids. V dropped 5 bases and J dropped 3; count of bases not matched to a gene: 4. Germline V gives CDR1 SGHNT, CDR2 YYREEE (reference sequence). CDR3 in DNA: TGTGCCAGCAGGAGAGACAGGGACACTGAAGCTTTCTTT. Translation gives CASRRDRDTEAFF.

The V gene is TRBV19, the J gene TRBJ2-1; 12 nucleotides agree with TRBD2. The length of the CDR3 is 16 residues. From germline, CDR1 is LNHDA and CDR2 SQIVND (reference sequence). Unmatched junction bases numbered 10, after V lost 5 bases and J lost 8 bases. CDR3 DNA: TGTGCCAGTAGTGTACCCCTAGCGGGAGGGCCCCATGAGCAGTTCTTC. Protein product: CASSVPLAGGPHEQFF.

The chain carries TRBV19 and TRBJ2-5; D tentatively fits TRBD1 or TRBD2 (6 bases each). Per the germline V gene, CDR1 is LNHDA and CDR2 is SQIVND (reference sequence). V lost 1 base and J 8 bases, leaving 11 bases between the germline ends. The CDR3 consists of 13 residues. The CDR3 sequence is CASSIGGASTQYF. CDR3 coding DNA: TGTGCCAGTAGTATAGGGGGGGCCTCCACCCAGTACTTC.

The chain couples TRBV5-1 to TRBJ1-3; tentative D call: TRBD1 (6 bases). The CDR3 totals 18 residues. Germline CDR1 is SGHRS and CDR2 is YFSETQ. V lost 0 bases and J 0 bases, leaving 16 bases between the germline ends. For the CDR3, the DNA is TGCGCCAGCAGCTTGGCACCCCCCGGACAGAGCTCTGGAAACACCATATATTTT. Translated: CASSLAPPGQSSGNTIYF.

This clone was counted a few times. The rearrangement uses TRBV12-3 or TRBV12-4 and TRBJ2-2; tentative D call: TRBD2 (6 bases). V lost 8 bases and J 1 base, leaving 8 bases between the germline ends. The CDR3 extends over 13 amino acids. CDR3 in DNA: TGTGCCAGCGAGGAGGGGAACACCGGGGAGCTGTTTTTT. This sequence encodes CASEEGNTGELFF.

Sample share makes this clone medium-sized. The chain joins TRBV19 to TRBJ2-1; 7 bases fit TRBD2. Per the germline V gene, CDR1 is LNHDA and CDR2 is SQIVND (reference sequence). There are 15 residues in the CDR3. V gave up 5 bases and J gave up 8 bases; unmatched junction bases: 12. CDR3 region: CASSAGVGGFYEQFF. The CDR3, as DNA: TGTGCCAGTAGTGCCGGGGTGGGAGGGTTTTATGAGCAGTTCTTC.

V is TRBV9 and J is TRBJ1-2, with TRBD1 identical over 8 bases. After removal of 3 bases from V and 5 bases from J, the junction contained 12 bases not matched to a gene. This CDR3 has 16 residues. Germline values: CDR1 SGDLS, CDR2 YYNGEE. The DNA of the CDR3 is TGTGCCAGCAGCGCCCGAGGACAGGGTTCCTGGTATGGCTACACCTTC. Encoded protein: CASSARGQGSWYGYTF.

This clone was counted only a few times. V gene TRBV7-9 combines with J gene TRBJ1-6, with D unresolved. The CDR3 is 15 amino acids. Trimming took off 2 bases at V and 7 bases at J, with 12 bases between the two ends. CDR1 and CDR2 from the germline V gene are SEHNR and FQNEAQ (reference sequence). CDR3 in amino acids: CASSLSTVGNSPLHF. The CDR3 DNA sequence: TGTGCCAGCAGCTTATCAACCGTAGGAAATTCACCCCTCCACTTT.

This chain uses TRBV11-3 with TRBJ2-2; 9 positions match TRBD1. Germline lookup yields CDR1 SGHNT and CDR2 YENEEA. CDR3 length equals 16 residues. With 5 bases clipped from V and 3 bases from J, the junction kept 7 bases outside the gene matches. CDR3 bases: TGTGCCAGCAGCCCAAGACAGGGGGGGGACACCGGGGAGCTGTTTTTT. Residues: CASSPRQGGDTGELFF.

The V call is TRBV4-1, the J call TRBJ2-7; 7 bases align to TRBD1. Germline loops: CDR1 MGHRA, CDR2 YSYEKL. CDR3 length: 15 amino acids. V gave up 5 bases and J gave up 2 bases; unmatched junction bases: 9. CDR3 sequence (DNA): TGCGCCAGCAGCTCTACGACAGGGAATCCCTACGAGCAGTACTTC. Protein: CASSSTTGNPYEQYF.

V usage is TRBV2 and J usage is TRBJ1-6; 8 bases are a match to TRBD1. Germline V gene sequence: CDR1 SNHLY, CDR2 FYNNEI. This CDR3 is 16 amino acids long. The V segment lost 6 bases and the J segment 8 bases; nucleotides outside the gene matches: 12. DNA of the CDR3: TGTGCCAGCAGCGATTCCTCAGGGGGCGCGTATTCACCCCTCCACTTT. This gives the protein CASSDSSGGAYSPLHF.

This clone occurred once. The V and J genes are TRBV29-1 and TRBJ2-7; D is ambiguous. This CDR3 spans 10 amino acids. The germline gives CDR1 SQVTM, CDR2 ANQGSEA. Trimming shortened V by 4 bases and J by 4 bases, and 5 bases separated the two germline ends. CDR3 nucleotide sequence: TGCAGCGTTGGGTCGTACGAGCAGTACTTC. Translation: CSVGSYEQYF.

By sample share, this clone is medium-sized. The rearrangement joins TRBV6-6 to TRBJ1-5, with 8 bases aligning to TRBD1. This CDR3 spans 15 amino acids. The V gene's germline CDR1 is MNHNY and CDR2 SVGAGI (reference sequence). The junction had 10 bases not matched to a gene; V was cut back by 5 bases and J by 7 bases. The CDR3 here is CASSPAGGQGQPQHF. CDR3 in DNA: TGTGCCAGCAGTCCGGCCGGAGGACAGGGACAGCCCCAGCATTTT.

This rearrangement joins TRBV13 to TRBJ1-2; TRBD1 aligns across 8 bases. Looked up from germline, CDR1 is PRHDT and CDR2 is FYEKMQ (reference sequence). The CDR3 totals 13 residues. The J segment lost 8 bases and the V segment lost 3 bases, leaving 5 bases of the junction unmatched. The CDR3 DNA is TGTGCCAGCAGCTTTCAGGGGGCGGGAGGCTACACCTTC. Translated, it gives CASSFQGAGGYTF.

V gene TRBV11-3 combines with J gene TRBJ2-7; TRBD2 aligns across 9 bases. V gave up 2 bases and J gave up 3 bases; unmatched junction bases: 11. This CDR3 contains 17 residues. Germline loops: CDR1 SGHNT, CDR2 YENEEA. For the CDR3, the DNA is TGTGCCAGCAGCTTAAATCCCCGAAGGCGGGAGGGCTACGAGCAGTACTTC. It encodes CASSLNPRRREGYEQYF.

This clone has a single count. J is TRBJ2-5 and V is TRBV24-1; 8 positions match TRBD1. Germline V gene sequence: CDR1 KGHDR, CDR2 SFDVKD. V gave up 4 bases and J gave up 2 bases; unmatched junction bases: 2. The CDR3 has 14 residues. As DNA, the CDR3 is TGTGCCACCAGTGACGGGACAGGTCAAGAGACCCAGTACTTC. As protein: CATSDGTGQETQYF.

The count of this clone is one. The J gene is TRBJ1-2, the V gene TRBV11-2; D is perhaps TRBD1 (5 bases). V gave up 4 bases and J gave up 4 bases, with 16 bases separating them. Germline V CDR1 and CDR2: SGHAT, FQNNGV. CDR3 size: 15 residues. This CDR3 is CASSYHADSSYGYTF. The CDR3 bases are TGTGCCAGCAGCTACCATGCTGACAGCTCCTATGGCTACACCTTC. Based on the CDR3 plus reference TRBV11-2 and TRBJ1-2, the full variable domain is EAGVAQSPRYKIIEKRQSVAFWCNPISGHATLYWYQQILGQGPKLLIQFQNNGVVDDSQLPKDRFSAERLKGVDSTLKIQPAKLEDSAVYLCASSYHADSSYGYTFGSGTRLTVV.

This clone came up once. The J gene is TRBJ2-3, the V gene TRBV6-1, with TRBD2 matching over 7 bases. V was clipped by 2 bases and J by 4 bases; unmatched bases: 12. The CDR3 length is 17 residues. Germline V CDR1 and CDR2: MNHNS, SASEGT. This CDR3 reads CASSERRVQRGADTQYF. CDR3 sequence (DNA): TGTGCCAGCAGTGAACGCAGGGTCCAACGGGGGGCAGATACGCAGTATTTT.